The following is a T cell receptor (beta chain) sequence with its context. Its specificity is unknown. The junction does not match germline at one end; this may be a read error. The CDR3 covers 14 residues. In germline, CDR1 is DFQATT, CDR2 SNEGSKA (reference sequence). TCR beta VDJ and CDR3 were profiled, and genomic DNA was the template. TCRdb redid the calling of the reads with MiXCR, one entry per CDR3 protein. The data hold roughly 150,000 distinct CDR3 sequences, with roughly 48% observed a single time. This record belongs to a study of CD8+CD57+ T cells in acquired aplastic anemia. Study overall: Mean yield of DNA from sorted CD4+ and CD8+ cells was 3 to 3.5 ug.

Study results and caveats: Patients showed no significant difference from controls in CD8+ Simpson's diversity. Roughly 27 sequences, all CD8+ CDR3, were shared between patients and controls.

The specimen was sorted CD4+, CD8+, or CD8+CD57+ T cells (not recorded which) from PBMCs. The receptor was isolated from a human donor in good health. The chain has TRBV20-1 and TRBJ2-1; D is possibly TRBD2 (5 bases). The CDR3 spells CSAFGLSTYNEHFF. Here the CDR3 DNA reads TGCAGTGCTTTCGGACTGTCAACCTACAATGAGCATTTCTTC.